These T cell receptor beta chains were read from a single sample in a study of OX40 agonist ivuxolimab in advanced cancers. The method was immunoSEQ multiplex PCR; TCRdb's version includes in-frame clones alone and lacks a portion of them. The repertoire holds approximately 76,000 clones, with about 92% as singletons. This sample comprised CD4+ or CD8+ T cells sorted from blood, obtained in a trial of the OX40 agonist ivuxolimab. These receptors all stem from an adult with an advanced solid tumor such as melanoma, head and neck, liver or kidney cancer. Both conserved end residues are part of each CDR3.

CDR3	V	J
CASSSQASGTGRSEAFF	TRBV27	TRBJ1-1
CASSGGLPSEKLFF	TRBV7-9	TRBJ1-4
CASSFLVASTYEQYF	TRBV11-2	TRBJ2-7
CSVEGLQGANTGELFF	TRBV29-1	TRBJ2-2
CSVIRDREDEQYF	TRBV29-1	TRBJ2-7
CASSFGSSYEQYF	TRBV5-6	TRBJ2-7
CASRKDRGGHEQYF	TRBV7-8	TRBJ2-7
CASKGQEDIYEQYF	TRBV2	TRBJ2-7
CASSQPGAGYEQYF	TRBV16	TRBJ2-7
CASSPPGQGYNSPLHF	TRBV7-9	TRBJ1-6
CASLGGENEQYF	TRBV27	TRBJ2-7
CASSWGQDGYTF	TRBV5-4	TRBJ1-2
CASSPMTGQNTIYF	TRBV6-5	TRBJ1-3